These 15 T cell receptor beta chains were sequenced from one sample in a study of cytomegalovirus exposure and HLA in healthy donors. Primers for the PCR totalled 60 Vbeta and 13 Jbeta. TCRdb's table, derived via immunoSEQ multiplex PCR, lists solely in-frame clones and lacks some. The sample records almost 65,000 clones, roughly 80% being singletons. The sequenced material came from PBMCs. The receptors stem from a male donor in good health and CMV-seropositive.

The chain uses TRBV4-3 and TRBJ2-6, with 8 bases fitting TRBD2. The CDR3 spans 19 residues. Germline CDR1 is LGHNA and CDR2 is YSLEER. V shed 0 bases and J 0 bases; nucleotides not matched to a gene: 7. CDR3 in amino acids: CASSQENVAGLSGANVLTF. DNA for the CDR3: TGCGCCAGCAGCCAAGAAAATGTAGCGGGGCTCTCTGGGGCCAACGTCCTGACTTTC.

V and J are TRBV2 and TRBJ2-7; D ambiguous. With 1 base removed from V and 7 bases from J, the gap between germline ends came to 8 bases. This CDR3 is built from 12 residues. Germline CDR1 and CDR2: SNHLY and FYNNEI. CDR3 protein: CASSEVIVEQYF. The CDR3 DNA is TGTGCCAGCAGTGAAGTAATCGTTGAGCAGTACTTC.

The rearrangement uses TRBV5-1 and TRBJ1-2, with 8 bases aligning to TRBD1. This CDR3 is built from 16 residues. Germline V gene lookup returns CDR1 SGHRS and CDR2 YFSETQ. The V and J ends lost 4 bases and 8 bases, in that order; junction bases with no gene match: 16. The CDR3 sequence is CASSERSGTGYGGYTF. DNA for the CDR3: TGCGCCAGCAGCGAGAGGTCCGGGACAGGCTATGGAGGCTACACCTTC.

The rearrangement links TRBV10-3 to TRBJ1-2; possible D gene TRBD1, 6 bases. The CDR3 runs 13 residues. V was clipped by 7 bases and J by 1 base, with 10 bases between them. Germline V CDR1 and CDR2: ENHRY, SYGVKD. The chain's CDR3 is CAIMDRLNYGYTF. DNA for the CDR3: TGTGCCATCATGGACAGACTTAACTATGGCTACACCTTC.

This clone was seen a few times. This chain connects TRBV9 to TRBJ1-2; D not resolved. The V and J ends lost 3 bases and 4 bases respectively, with 10 bases between them. CDR1 and CDR2 (germline): SGDLS, YYNGEE. The CDR3 extends over 13 amino acids. The CDR3 loop is CASSDGDFYGYTF. CDR3 in DNA: TGTGCCAGCAGCGACGGAGATTTCTATGGCTACACCTTC. The whole variable domain, remainder taken from reference TRBV9 and TRBJ1-2, is DSGVTQTPKHLITATGQRVTLRCSPRSGDLSVYWYQQSLDQGLQFLIQYYNGEERAKGNILERFSAQQFPDLHSELNLSSLELGDSALYFCASSDGDFYGYTFGSGTRLTVV.

This clone was seen only once. The chain joins TRBV21-1 to TRBJ1-5; whether TRBD1, the table's D call, matches the DNA was not checked. TRBV21-1 is labeled a pseudogene. CDR3 length: 15 amino acids. The CDR3 DNA is TGTGCCAGCAGCAAAAACACAGGGCAATATCAGCCCCAGCATTTT. As protein: CASSKNTGQYQPQHF.

V is TRBV6-1 and J is TRBJ1-6; possibly TRBD1 for D (5 bases). With 2 bases removed from V and 12 bases from J, the gap between germline ends came to 11 bases. The CDR3 sequence is 13 residues long. Germline V gene data show CDR1 as MNHNS and CDR2 as SASEGT. CDR3 DNA sequence: TGTGCCAGCAGTGAACAGATAGGGGTACCCCTCCACTTT. It translates to CASSEQIGVPLHF.

The chain has TRBV6-6 and TRBJ2-3; 7 bases fit TRBD1. The germline CDR1 and CDR2 sequences are MNHNY and SVGAGI (reference sequence). V lost 4 bases to trimming and J lost 2 bases; unmatched junction nucleotides: 6. The CDR3 is 15 residues long. CDR3 bases: TGTGCCAGCAGTTCTCGGACAGGCCCCACAGATACGCAGTATTTT. Protein sequence: CASSSRTGPTDTQYF.

The chain joins TRBV25-1 to TRBJ2-6, with D possibly matching TRBD2 (7 bases). Per the germline V gene, CDR1 is MGHDK and CDR2 is SYGVNS. The V and J ends lost 7 bases and 4 bases respectively, with 20 bases between them. This CDR3 contains 17 residues. CDR3 protein: CASINDGGAAGANVLTF. Written as DNA, the CDR3 is TGTGCCAGCATCAACGATGGGGGGGCGGCGGGGGCCAACGTCCTGACTTTC.

This clone was detected only a few times. The V call is TRBV6-5, the J call TRBJ1-4; the match to TRBD1 covers 9 bases. Germline CDR1 MNHEY, CDR2 SVGAGI. The CDR3 contains 14 residues. Losses at the gene ends were 3 bases for V and 8 bases for J; bases not matched to a gene: 4. CDR3 amino acids: CASSYGTGKEKLFF. The CDR3 DNA is TGTGCCAGCAGTTATGGGACAGGGAAGGAAAAACTGTTTTTT.

The chain links TRBV4-1 to TRBJ2-3; 12 nucleotides agree with TRBD2. Looked up from germline, CDR1 is MGHRA and CDR2 is YSYEKL. V lost 4 bases to trimming and J lost 4 bases; unmatched junction nucleotides: 15. CDR3 size: 19 residues. The CDR3 DNA reads TGCGCCAGCAGCCGCCTAGGGACTAGCGGGTTCACTGGTCCAGATACGCAGTATTTT. The encoded protein is CASSRLGTSGFTGPDTQYF.

This clone was picked up a small number of times. The J gene is TRBJ1-1, the V gene TRBV5-1; 9 nucleotides match TRBD1. This CDR3 contains 15 residues. J gave up 3 bases and V 5 bases, and 8 bases lay outside the gene matches. Germline values: CDR1 SGHRS, CDR2 YFSETQ. CDR3 bases: TGCGCCAGCAGTTCGCTACAGGGGGCGGACACTGAAGCTTTCTTT. Protein sequence: CASSSLQGADTEAFF.

The J gene is TRBJ2-6, the V gene TRBV18; a possible D gene is TRBD1 (6 bases). The germline V gene has CDR1 KGHSH and CDR2 LQKENI. There are 15 residues in the CDR3. Trimming removed 5 bases at V and 1 base at J, with 9 bases between. The CDR3 spells CASSLGASGANVLTF. CDR3 in DNA: TGTGCCAGCTCATTGGGGGCTTCTGGGGCCAACGTCCTGACTTTC.

The genes are TRBV6-5 and TRBJ2-1; 9 nucleotides line up with TRBD1. CDR1 and CDR2 (germline): MNHEY, SVGAGI. The CDR3 is 16 residues long. Trimming cost V 2 bases and J 7 bases; bases outside gene matches: 9. CDR3 sequence: CASSYLTGGAGNEQFF. DNA of the CDR3: TGTGCCAGCAGTTACCTTACAGGGGGCGCAGGGAATGAGCAGTTCTTC.

This clone was counted a few times. The chain couples TRBV10-3 to TRBJ2-1; 10 bases fit TRBD2. The ends lost 7 bases at V and 5 bases at J; junction bases unmatched: 14. Germline CDR1 reads ENHRY; CDR2 reads SYGVKD. This CDR3 contains 17 residues. Here the CDR3 reads CAINQVAGGLPNNEQFF. CDR3 nucleotide sequence: TGTGCCATCAACCAAGTAGCGGGGGGACTACCCAACAATGAGCAGTTCTTC.